This is a list of T cell receptor beta chains from one sample in a study of graft-versus-host responses after intestinal transplantation. Their specific antigens are unknown. Data came from immunoSEQ multiplex PCR; TCRdb stores just in-frame clones and leaves some out. The sample shows roughly 73,000 clones, around 90% of them seen only once. This specimen was unstimulated CD8+ T cells sorted from spleen or lymph node cells, taken before transplant. The receptors here all came from a human donor who was the organ donor for an intestinal transplant. Both conserved end residues are part of each CDR3. A D gene is named only where the DNA matches it firmly. For some rows the clone size is stated as once, few or many, or as a class when expanded; others skip it.

v_call	clone_size	j_call	d_call	cdr3_nt	cdr3_aa
TRBV27	-	TRBJ1-5	TRBD1	TGTGCCAGCAGTCCAGGGGGAAGCAATCAGCCCCAGCATTTT	CASSPGGSNQPQHF
TRBV20-1	-	TRBJ1-2	-	TGCAGTGCTAGAGCCAGGGGCGCCTACACCTTC	CSARARGAYTF
TRBV28	-	TRBJ1-4	TRBD1	TGTGCCAGCAGCGAGACAGGGACAGGCAAGTTTCTTCTAGATGAAAAACTGTTTTTT	CASSETGTGKFLLDEKLFF
TRBV6-1	few	TRBJ1-1	-	TGTGCCAGCATTAGGGCGAACACTGAAGCTTTCTTT	CASIRANTEAFF
TRBV5-4	-	TRBJ2-5	-	TGTGCCAGCAGCTCCGGAACGGGTGGGTTTTGGGAGACCCAGTACTTC	CASSSGTGGFWETQYF
TRBV5-1	-	TRBJ1-5	-	TGCGCCAGCAGGAATGAAAGCCGGGACATCCCTAAGTATAGCAATCAGCCCCAGCATTTT	CASRNESRDIPKYSNQPQHF
TRBV14	-	TRBJ1-1	-	TGTGCCAGCAGCCAAGTGGTTACAGCGCTGAACACTGAAGCTTTCTTT	CASSQVVTALNTEAFF
TRBV28	-	TRBJ2-3	-	TGTGCCAGCAGTTCTCCCCTCCGGAACTTGGGGACAGATACGCAGTATTTT	CASSSPLRNLGTDTQYF
TRBV5-4	-	TRBJ2-3	-	TGTGCCAGCAGCTTGGGAGTAACTAGCACAGATACGCAGTATTTT	CASSLGVTSTDTQYF
TRBV7-9	-	TRBJ2-3	TRBD2	TGTGCCAGCAGCTTAGGTGGGCTAGCGGGGGCCTTGGATACGCAGTATTTT	CASSLGGLAGALDTQYF
TRBV9	-	TRBJ1-1	-	TGTGCCAGCAGCCCCACTGGGGAAGCCTTTTTTGAAGCTTTCTTT	CASSPTGEAFFEAFF
TRBV10-2	-	TRBJ1-1	TRBD1	TGCGCCAGCAGTGAGAACACAGGGGTTACTGAAGCTTTCTTT	CASSENTGVTEAFF
TRBV2	-	TRBJ2-7	TRBD1	TGTGCCAGCAGTCCAACAGGGGGCGCGTCACTTCTCGGGCAGTACTTC	CASSPTGGASLLGQYF
TRBV19	-	TRBJ1-5	-	TGTGCCAGTGAAGGAAGACAGGGCAATCAGCCCCAGCATTTT	CASEGRQGNQPQHF
TRBV15	-	TRBJ2-3	TRBD2	TGTGCCACCAGCAATAGCGGGGGGGCCACAGATACGCAGTATTTT	CATSNSGGATDTQYF
TRBV5-6	-	TRBJ1-1	-	TGTGCCAGCAGCTTGATGCTTCTGGAGACTGAAGCTTTCTTT	CASSLMLLETEAFF
TRBV4-1	-	TRBJ2-1	TRBD2	TGCGCCAGCAGCGAAACCCCCCCGGGGGGGCCAGGGAATGAGCAGTTCTTC	CASSETPPGGPGNEQFF
TRBV2	-	TRBJ2-2	TRBD2	TGTGCCAGCAGTAGTAGCGGGGGGCCCCTTTTAGGGGAGCTGTTTTTT	CASSSSGGPLLGELFF
TRBV19	once	TRBJ2-1	TRBD1	TGTGCCAGTAGTCCTGCCGGGACAGGGATCGAGCAGTTCTTC	CASSPAGTGIEQFF
TRBV7-9	once	TRBJ2-3	-	TGTGCCAGCAGCCGGGGGACAGATACGCAGTATTTT	CASSRGTDTQYF
TRBV19	-	TRBJ1-6	-	TGTGCCAGTAGTATAGTTCTTGGGGGGTACGTGGATTCACCCCTCCACTTT	CASSIVLGGYVDSPLHF
TRBV2	-	TRBJ2-5	-	TGTGCCAGCAGTGAAGATGGCTGGCTCCTGAGGGGGACCCAGTACTTC	CASSEDGWLLRGTQYF
TRBV6-1	-	TRBJ1-1	TRBD1	TGTGCCAGCACCCAATGGACAGGCGACACTGAAGCTTTCTTT	CASTQWTGDTEAFF
TRBV2	-	TRBJ1-2	-	TGTGCCAGCCTCAGGGTTCGGGCTTCTGACTATGGCTACACCTTC	CASLRVRASDYGYTF
TRBV28	-	TRBJ1-6	TRBD1	TGTGCCAGCAGTGATCCGGGACAGGGGGTGAATTCACCCCTCCACTTT	CASSDPGQGVNSPLHF
TRBV6-4	-	TRBJ1-6	-	TGTGCCAGCAGTGATCAGGAGAATTCACCCCTCCACTTT	CASSDQENSPLHF
TRBV6-5	few	TRBJ2-7	-	TGTGCCAGCAGCGACAGGGCGGGGGCCTACGAGCAGTACTTC	CASSDRAGAYEQYF
TRBV5-1	-	TRBJ2-7	-	TGCGCCAGCAGCTCCCTGGGCTACGAGCAGTACTTC	CASSSLGYEQYF
TRBV27	-	TRBJ2-3	TRBD1	TGTGCCAGCAGTCCCAACCCCCGACAGGGATATACGCAGTATTTT	CASSPNPRQGYTQYF
TRBV4-1	-	TRBJ1-5	TRBD1	TGCGCCAGCAGCCAAGAAGGGGGCGGGCTACAGCCCCAGCATTTT	CASSQEGGGLQPQHF
TRBV28	once	TRBJ2-7	-	TGTGCCAGCAACGCAGGACCTGCCGTAAGCTACGAGCAGTACTTC	CASNAGPAVSYEQYF
TRBV28	few	TRBJ2-1	TRBD1	TGTGCCAGCAGCCCCGGGACAGAGCTTTACAATGAGCAGTTCTTC	CASSPGTELYNEQFF
TRBV13	-	TRBJ1-2	-	TGTGCCAGCAGCAGGCCCCGTACCCATGGCTACACCTTC	CASSRPRTHGYTF
TRBV7-9	-	TRBJ1-1	TRBD1	TGTGCCAGCAGCCAGGGGGGTTTGGCCACTGAAGCTTTCTTT	CASSQGGLATEAFF
TRBV27	-	TRBJ2-7	TRBD1	TGTGCCAGCAGTCCTTCCGGACAGGAGTCTTCAGCCTACGAGCAGTACTTC	CASSPSGQESSAYEQYF
TRBV15	-	TRBJ2-3	-	TGTGCCACCAGCAGAGATCGTTCCCCCCAAATCACCCACACAGATACGCAGTATTTT	CATSRDRSPQITHTDTQYF
TRBV7-2	-	TRBJ2-2	-	TGTGCCAGCAGCCGTGACAGGCTCCAAACCGGGGAGCTGTTTTTT	CASSRDRLQTGELFF
TRBV7-9	-	TRBJ1-1	-	TGTGCCAGCGCCCACCCGTACACTGAAGCTTTCTTT	CASAHPYTEAFF
TRBV19	-	TRBJ1-4	TRBD1	TGTGCCAGTACCCGGACAGGAGCAGATGAAAAACTGTTTTTT	CASTRTGADEKLFF
TRBV2	-	TRBJ2-6	-	TGTGCCAGCAGACAGGACCTCTCTGGGGCCAACGTCCTGACTTTC	CASRQDLSGANVLTF
TRBV9	once	TRBJ1-1	-	TGTGCCAGCAGCGTAGGGGCAGGGAGCTTGGTGAACACTGAAGCTTTCTTT	CASSVGAGSLVNTEAFF
TRBV2	-	TRBJ1-2	TRBD1	TGTGCCGGAACAGGGGGCGTCTATGGCTACACCTTC	CAGTGGVYGYTF
TRBV28	-	TRBJ2-2	TRBD2	TGTGCCAGCAGCTCACGGCGCGGGACTAGGAACACCGGGGAGCTGTTTTTT	CASSSRRGTRNTGELFF
TRBV30	-	TRBJ2-1	TRBD2	TGTGCCTGGAGTGTTCTTAGCGGGGGGTGGAATGAGCAGTTCTTC	CAWSVLSGGWNEQFF
TRBV4-2	-	TRBJ2-1	-	TGTGCCAGCAGCCAAGAGTCTTCAGTTTACAATGAGCAGTTCTTC	CASSQESSVYNEQFF
TRBV7-2	-	TRBJ1-1	-	TGTGCCAGCAGCAGCGCAGTTTGGACTGAAGCTTTCTTT	CASSSAVWTEAFF
TRBV6-5	few	TRBJ1-2	-	TGTGCCAGCAGTACGGCGTGGGGCGACTATGGCTACACCTTC	CASSTAWGDYGYTF
TRBV6-4	few	TRBJ2-3	TRBD2	TGTGCCAGCAGTGATAGCGGGGGGGCCGATACGCAGTATTTT	CASSDSGGADTQYF
TRBV30	-	TRBJ1-1	-	TGTGCCTGGAGTGTACGACAGCAAGCTTTCTTT	CAWSVRQQAFF
TRBV5-1	-	TRBJ2-7	TRBD1	TGCGCCAGCAGCTTGGTCACAGGGGGCTCCTACGAGCAGTACTTC	CASSLVTGGSYEQYF
TRBV4-1	-	TRBJ2-5	TRBD2	TGCGCCAGCAGCCAGGCGACTAGCGGGGGGCCGTACCAAGAGACCCAGTACTTC	CASSQATSGGPYQETQYF
TRBV11-2	-	TRBJ2-1	TRBD2	TGTGCCAGCAGCTTAGTAGCGGGGGGAGAGCAGTTCTTC	CASSLVAGGEQFF
TRBV7-2	-	TRBJ2-7	TRBD1	TGTGCCAGCAGCTTAGGTGGGGACAGGTTCTACGAGCAGTACTTC	CASSLGGDRFYEQYF
TRBV30	-	TRBJ1-1	-	TGTGCCTGGAGTGTACTGGCTGGCAGTGAAGCTTTCTTT	CAWSVLAGSEAFF
TRBV28	-	TRBJ2-1	-	TGTGCCAGCAGATTACCAGGGAGCAATGAGCAGTTCTTC	CASRLPGSNEQFF
TRBV5-4	once	TRBJ2-3	TRBD1	TGTGCCAGCAGCCTACAACGGGACAGGGTTTCCCCCTATCCAGATACGCAGTATTTT	CASSLQRDRVSPYPDTQYF
TRBV7-6	-	TRBJ1-4	TRBD1	TGTGCCAGCAGTCCATCTACCGGGACAGGGCATGAAAAACTGTTTTTT	CASSPSTGTGHEKLFF
TRBV11-2	-	TRBJ2-2	-	TGTGCCAGCAGCTTAGATCTAGCACCCGGGGAGCTGTTTTTT	CASSLDLAPGELFF
TRBV19	-	TRBJ2-7	-	TGTGCCAGTAGTATAATGTGGGGGACCGCCTACGAGCAGTACTTC	CASSIMWGTAYEQYF
TRBV5-6	-	TRBJ1-4	-	TGTGCCAGCAGCTTTTTCGTGGCGGCAACTAATGAAAAACTGTTTTTT	CASSFFVAATNEKLFF